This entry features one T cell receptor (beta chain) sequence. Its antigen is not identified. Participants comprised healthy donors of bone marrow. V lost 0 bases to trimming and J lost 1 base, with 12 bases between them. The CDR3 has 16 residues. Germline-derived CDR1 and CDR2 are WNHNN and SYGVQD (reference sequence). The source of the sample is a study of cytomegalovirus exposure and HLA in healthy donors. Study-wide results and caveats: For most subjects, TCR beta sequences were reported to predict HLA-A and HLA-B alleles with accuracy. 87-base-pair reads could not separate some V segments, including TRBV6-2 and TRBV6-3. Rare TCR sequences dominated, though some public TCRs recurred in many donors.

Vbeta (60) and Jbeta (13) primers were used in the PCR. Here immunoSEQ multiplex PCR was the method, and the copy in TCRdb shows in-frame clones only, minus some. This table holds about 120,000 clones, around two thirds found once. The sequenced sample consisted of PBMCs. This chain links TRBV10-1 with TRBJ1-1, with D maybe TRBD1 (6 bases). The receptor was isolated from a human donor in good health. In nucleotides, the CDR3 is TGCGCCAGCAGTGAGTCGGGCGGGGGACAGAACACTGAAGCTTTCTTT. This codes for CASSESGGGQNTEAFF.